Shown below are 27 T cell receptor beta chains from a single sample sequenced in a study of T cell repertoires in ileal Crohn's disease. TCRdb's table, derived via immunoSEQ multiplex PCR, lists solely in-frame clones and lacks some. The data hold 11,000 to 15,000 clones, with roughly 78% observed a single time. The specimen sequenced was ileal tissue. These receptors were obtained from an adult with Crohn's disease.

The J gene is TRBJ2-1, the V gene TRBV6-6, with 8 positions matching TRBD1. The junction had 9 bases not matched to a gene; V was cut back by 6 bases and J by 5 bases. CDR3 length equals 15 residues. Germline V lookup: CDR1 MNHNY, CDR2 SVGAGI (reference sequence). CDR3 nucleotide sequence: TGTGCCAGCAGGCCCCCAGGACAGGGTGACAATGAGCAGTTCTTC. Protein sequence: CASRPPGQGDNEQFF.

The chain carries TRBV5-1 and TRBJ2-5; TRBD2 agrees at 8 bases. Per germline, CDR1 SGHRS and CDR2 YFSETQ. The junction had 11 bases not matched to a gene; V was cut back by 5 bases and J by 5 bases. There are 15 residues in the CDR3. The CDR3, as DNA: TGCGCCAGCAGGGAAGGACTAGCCCCTGTGGAGACCCAGTACTTC. This encodes CASREGLAPVETQYF. Drawing the rest from reference TRBV5-1 and TRBJ2-5, the complete variable domain is KAGVTQTPRYLIKTRGQQVTLSCSPISGHRSVSWYQQTPGQGLQFLFEYFSETQRNKGNFPGRFSGRQFSNSRSEMNVSTLELGDSALYLCASREGLAPVETQYFGPGTRLLVL.

This sequence joins TRBV7-9 and TRBJ2-2; tentatively, D is TRBD2 (5 bases). Germline lookup yields CDR1 SEHNR and CDR2 FQNEAQ (reference sequence). This CDR3 is built from 15 residues. Trimming took 5 bases from V and 0 from J, leaving 10 bases between them. CDR3 loop: CASSRPGSNTGELFF. The CDR3 region has the DNA TGTGCCAGCAGCCGTCCGGGGTCGAACACCGGGGAGCTGTTTTTT.

The chain employs TRBV29-1 and TRBJ1-5, with D perhaps TRBD1 (5 bases). Trimming left V 4 bases short and J 2 bases short, with 12 bases between. CDR1 is SQVTM, CDR2 ANQGSEA, per germline. CDR3 length: 14 amino acids. The CDR3 nucleotides read TGCAGCGTTGGGGGGGGAAATGGCAATCAGCCCCAGCATTTT. Translation: CSVGGGNGNQPQHF.

The chain recombines TRBV19 with TRBJ2-3, with 7 positions matching TRBD2. CDR1 and CDR2 from the germline V gene are LNHDA and SQIVND (reference sequence). The CDR3 extends over 15 amino acids. Unmatched junction bases numbered 8, after V lost 5 bases and J lost 3 bases. CDR3 in amino acids: CASSYSSGGTDTQYF. CDR3 nucleotide sequence: TGTGCCAGTAGTTATTCTAGCGGTGGAACAGATACGCAGTATTTT.

This clone was counted a few times. The chain uses TRBV7-2 and TRBJ1-3, with D tentatively TRBD1 (5 bases). V was trimmed by 5 bases and J by 5 bases, leaving 13 bases between them. Germline CDR1 reads SGHTA; CDR2 reads FQGNSA. The CDR3 has 14 residues. The CDR3 is CASSPRGGRNTIYF. CDR3 DNA sequence: TGTGCCAGCAGCCCCCGCGGGGGTAGAAACACCATATATTTT. The variable domain in full, completed from reference TRBV7-2 and TRBJ1-3, reads GAGVSQSPSNKVTEKGKDVELRCDPISGHTALYWYRQSLGQGLEFLIYFQGNSAPDKSGLPSDRFSAERTGGSVSTLTIQRTQQEDSAVYLCASSPRGGRNTIYFGEGSWLTVV.

The J gene is TRBJ2-5, the V gene TRBV6-4, with 7 bases fitting TRBD1. Germline lookup yields CDR1 MRHNA and CDR2 SNTAGT. The CDR3 totals 13 residues. V trimming: 5 bases; J trimming: 4 bases; junction bases outside the gene matches: 4. As DNA, the CDR3 is TGTGCCAGCAGTCGGACAGGAGGAGAGACCCAGTACTTC. Translating gives CASSRTGGETQYF.

The J gene is TRBJ2-1, the V gene TRBV2, with no clear D. V gave up 7 bases and J gave up 10 bases, with 14 bases separating them. This CDR3 has 12 amino acids. In germline, CDR1 is SNHLY, CDR2 FYNNEI. The CDR3, as DNA: TGTGCCAGCAAAGGTCAGTTCAGGGAGCAGTTCTTC. It codes for CASKGQFREQFF.

J is TRBJ1-1 and V is TRBV13; 7 nucleotides line up with TRBD1. Trimming at V came to 8 bases and at J to 3 bases, leaving 9 bases not matched to a gene. Germline values: CDR1 PRHDT, CDR2 FYEKMQ (reference sequence). The CDR3 has 14 amino acids. The CDR3 protein is CASFSDRAYTEAFF. In DNA form, the CDR3 reads TGTGCCAGCTTTTCCGACAGGGCGTACACTGAAGCTTTCTTT.

The chain carries TRBV5-4 and TRBJ2-3; D is uncertain. There are 13 residues in the CDR3. The germline V gene has CDR1 SGHNT and CDR2 YYREEE (reference sequence). V was pared by 4 bases and J by 7 bases, with 13 bases between. This CDR3 is CASSPSADNTQYF. The CDR3 DNA reads TGTGCCAGCAGCCCTTCGGCCGACAATACGCAGTATTTT.

The chain uses TRBV2 and TRBJ1-2; the D gene is possibly TRBD1 (6 bases). The CDR3 sequence is 13 residues long. Germline V gene lookup returns CDR1 SNHLY and CDR2 FYNNEI. Trimming cost V 8 bases and J 0 bases, with 10 bases left between them. CDR3 loop: CASSRTANYGYTF. The CDR3, as DNA: TGTGCCAGCTCCAGGACAGCTAACTATGGCTACACCTTC. Complete variable domain (other parts from reference TRBV2 and TRBJ1-2): EPEVTQTPSHQVTQMGQEVILRCVPISNHLYFYWYRQILGQKVEFLVSFYNNEISEKSEIFDDQFSVERPDGSNFTLKIRSTKLEDSAMYFCASSRTANYGYTFGSGTRLTVV.

The chain employs TRBV7-2 and TRBJ2-2; 9 bases match TRBD2. Trimming cost V 0 bases and J 7 bases; bases outside gene matches: 6. Germline V CDR1 and CDR2: SGHTA, FQGNSA. The CDR3 sequence is 16 residues long. CDR3 region: CASSLASGGGGGELFF. The DNA of the CDR3 is TGTGCCAGCAGCTTAGCTAGCGGGGGCGGAGGCGGGGAGCTGTTTTTT.

J is TRBJ2-2 and V is TRBV11-1, with 7 bases fitting TRBD1. The trim removed 8 bases at V and 1 base at J, leaving 4 bases unmatched. This CDR3 is 14 amino acids long. Germline CDR1 and CDR2: SGHAT and FQDESV (reference sequence). The CDR3 bases are TGTGCCAGCCTCGGGGACAGGAACACCGGGGAGCTGTTTTTT. Encoded protein: CASLGDRNTGELFF.

The chain carries TRBV5-1 and TRBJ2-6; no clear D gene. V was trimmed by 0 bases and J by 4 bases, leaving 5 bases between them. CDR3 size: 14 residues. Germline V CDR1 and CDR2: SGHRS, YFSETQ. The CDR3: CASSLGAGANVLTF. In DNA form, the CDR3 reads TGCGCCAGCAGCTTGGGGGCCGGGGCCAACGTCCTGACTTTC.

V usage is TRBV9 and J usage is TRBJ2-3, with 8 bases that match TRBD2. The CDR3 is made up of 15 amino acids. Germline V gives CDR1 SGDLS, CDR2 YYNGEE. J was trimmed by 2 bases and V by 4 bases; bases with no gene match: 6. The CDR3 bases are TGTGCCAGCAGCCAACGCGGGGGGCCCACAGATACGCAGTATTTT. Residues: CASSQRGGPTDTQYF.

The gene calls are TRBV4-2 and TRBJ2-2, with 14 bases that match TRBD2. The V gene's germline CDR1 is LGHNA and CDR2 YNFKEQ. J gave up 6 bases and V 2 bases, and 5 bases lay outside the gene matches. The length of the CDR3 is 17 residues. The CDR3: CASSQSGLAGAPGELFF. CDR3 nucleotides: TGTGCCAGCAGCCAATCGGGACTAGCGGGAGCTCCCGGGGAGCTGTTTTTT.

J is TRBJ1-5 and V is TRBV10-3; 12 bases fit TRBD1. There are 16 residues in the CDR3. From germline, CDR1 is ENHRY and CDR2 SYGVKD. Trimming took 4 bases from V and 6 from J; bases not matched to a gene: 7. CDR3 sequence: CAISAGTGGAGQPQHF. For the CDR3, the DNA is TGTGCCATCAGTGCCGGGACAGGGGGCGCGGGTCAGCCCCAGCATTTT.

The rearrangement uses TRBV5-6 and TRBJ1-6; 7 bases map to TRBD1. Trimming removed 1 base from V and 4 bases from J; junction bases left unmatched: 5. CDR1 is SGHDT and CDR2 is YYEEEE in the germline V gene. This CDR3 has 16 residues. CDR3 sequence: CASSLLRDRYNSPLHF. The CDR3 nucleotides read TGTGCCAGCAGCTTGTTAAGGGACAGATATAATTCACCCCTCCACTTT.

The rearrangement uses TRBV9 and TRBJ2-3; 8 nucleotides line up with TRBD2. Germline CDR1 and CDR2: SGDLS and YYNGEE. This CDR3 contains 16 residues. The V segment lost 10 bases and the J segment 2 bases; nucleotides outside the gene matches: 15. The chain's CDR3 is CAGTVREGPDTDTQYF. DNA of the CDR3: TGTGCCGGAACTGTACGGGAGGGCCCGGACACAGATACGCAGTATTTT.

This clone was counted between two and nine times. V usage is TRBV2 and J usage is TRBJ1-2; unclear D gene. The CDR3 is made up of 11 amino acids. CDR1 and CDR2 from the germline V gene are SNHLY and FYNNEI. With 7 bases removed from V and 5 bases from J, the gap between germline ends came to 8 bases. For the CDR3, the DNA is TGTGCCAGCACCTTAGAATATGGCTACACCTTC. Protein sequence: CASTLEYGYTF.

The chain combines TRBV7-2 with TRBJ2-2; possibly TRBD2 for D (7 bases). This CDR3 spans 15 amino acids. V was shortened by 5 bases and J by 6 bases, with 16 bases between the two germline ends. Germline V gene data show CDR1 as SGHTA and CDR2 as FQGNSA. Here the CDR3 DNA reads TGTGCCAGCAGCCGAATGGGGGGGCTGGCCGGGGAGCTGTTTTTT. The encoded protein is CASSRMGGLAGELFF.

Here the CDR3 reads CASSAGVANEKLFF. The CDR3 coding sequence is TGTGCCAGCAGCGCCGGGGTTGCTAATGAAAAACTGTTTTTT. V is TRBV9 and J is TRBJ1-4; D is uncertain. This CDR3 comprises 14 residues. Trimming took off 3 bases at V and 3 bases at J, with 9 bases between the two ends. Germline assignment: CDR1 SGDLS and CDR2 YYNGEE.

The chain uses TRBV7-9 and TRBJ2-1; a weak D match, TRBD2 (5 bases). The V gene lost 10 bases and the J gene lost 0 bases, with 13 bases spanning the gap. This CDR3 is built from 14 residues. CDR1 SEHNR and CDR2 FQNEAQ come from the germline V gene (reference sequence). CDR3 amino acids: CAIQEGDSYNEQFF. The CDR3 DNA is TGTGCCATCCAAGAGGGAGACTCCTACAATGAGCAGTTCTTC.

The J gene is TRBJ2-1, the V gene TRBV5-4; 7 bases line up with TRBD2. The CDR3 is made up of 18 amino acids. Germline assignment: CDR1 SGHNT and CDR2 YYREEE (reference sequence). Trimming removed 3 bases from V and 0 bases from J; junction bases left unmatched: 12. CDR3 DNA sequence: TGTGCCAGCAGCTGGGTGGGGGGGATAGCGCGCTCCTACAATGAGCAGTTCTTC. The encoded protein is CASSWVGGIARSYNEQFF.

The V and J genes are TRBV6-5 and TRBJ1-6; D gene ambiguous. Germline assignment: CDR1 MNHEY and CDR2 SVGAGI. V lost 4 bases to trimming and J lost 7 bases, with 8 bases between them. The CDR3 spans 13 residues. CDR3 nucleotide sequence: TGTGCCAGCAGTTTAGAAGCGAATTCACCCCTCCACTTT. Translated, it gives CASSLEANSPLHF.

The J gene is TRBJ2-1, the V gene TRBV7-3, with D unclear. Trimming pared 4 bases from V and 10 bases from J, leaving 17 bases between. The CDR3 spans 14 residues. CDR1 SGHTA and CDR2 FQGTGA come from the germline V gene. The CDR3 coding sequence is TGTGCCAGCAGCTCAGCCCCAGGTAGTGCCGAGCAGTTCTTC. Its protein is CASSSAPGSAEQFF.

This chain uses TRBV5-4 with TRBJ2-7; 7 positions match TRBD2. The CDR3 consists of 15 residues. With V trimmed by 2 bases and J by 0 bases, 5 bases remained unmatched. Per the germline V gene, CDR1 is SGHNT and CDR2 is YYREEE (reference sequence). The CDR3 DNA reads TGTGCCAGCAGCTTAGCGGGACCTAGCTCCTACGAGCAGTACTTC. Its protein product is CASSLAGPSSYEQYF. Drawing the rest from reference TRBV5-4 and TRBJ2-7, the complete variable domain is ETGVTQSPTHLIKTRGQQVTLRCSSQSGHNTVSWYQQALGQGPQFIFQYYREEENGRGNFPPRFSGLQFPNYSSELNVNALELDDSALYLCASSLAGPSSYEQYFGPGTRLTVT.